Listed below are T cell receptor beta chains from one sample, sequenced in a study of cytomegalovirus exposure and HLA in healthy donors. The table came from immunoSEQ multiplex PCR; TCRdb's copy has only in-frame clones and leaves some out. Among roughly 100,000 clones listed, roughly 79% were seen once. Sequencing was carried out using PBMCs. These receptors all come from a middle-aged man in good health and CMV-seronegative. The CDR3 runs from the conserved cysteine through the conserved F or W. The D gene is left open where the match is weak. The size entry is marked missing in some rows and otherwise reads once, few, many or a size class.

v_gene,abundance,d_gene,j_gene,CDR3aa,CDR3nt
TRBV6-6,.,TRBD1,TRBJ1-1,CASSRGDSQQAFF,TGTGCCAGCAGCCGAGGGGACAGTCAACAAGCTTTCTTT
TRBV10-3,.,.,TRBJ2-1,CAISDTREGEQFF,TGTGCCATCAGTGACACCCGGGAAGGTGAGCAGTTCTTC
TRBV19,.,.,TRBJ2-7,CASSIAGVYEQYF,TGTGCCAGTAGTATAGCGGGGGTTTACGAGCAGTACTTC
TRBV5-1,once,TRBD1,TRBJ2-1,CASSLQTGSHEQFF,TGCGCCAGCAGCCTGCAGACAGGGTCGCATGAGCAGTTCTTC
TRBV11-2,once,.,TRBJ1-1,CASSLGVNTEAFF,TGTGCCAGCAGCTTAGGAGTGAACACTGAAGCTTTCTTT
TRBV6-4,.,.,TRBJ1-1,CASRDTDKNTEAFF,TGTGCCAGCAGGGACACTGACAAGAACACTGAAGCTTTCTTT
TRBV2,.,.,TRBJ2-7,CASGTVFSYEQYF,TGTGCCAGCGGAACAGTTTTCTCCTACGAGCAGTACTTC
TRBV4-2,few,.,TRBJ2-7,CASSQGGRVDYEQYF,TGTGCCAGCAGCCAAGGGGGGCGGGTGGACTACGAGCAGTACTTC
TRBV7-9,.,TRBD2,TRBJ2-1,CASSRRKRGVYDEQFF,TGTGCCAGCAGCCGACGGAAGCGGGGGGTTTACGATGAGCAGTTCTTC
TRBV7-9,few,.,TRBJ2-2,CASSSRILTLNTGELFF,TGTGCCAGCAGCTCACGCATATTGACATTGAACACCGGGGAGCTGTTTTTT
TRBV28,.,.,TRBJ1-6,CASSLRERNSPLHF,TGTGCCAGCAGTTTACGGGAACGTAATTCACCCCTCCACTTT
TRBV5-4,.,.,TRBJ2-5,CASSYFGETQYF,TGTGCCAGCAGTTATTTCGGGGAGACCCAGTACTTC